The 5 T cell receptor beta chains presented below share a single source sample, sequenced in a study of CD8+CD57+ T cells in acquired aplastic anemia. Investigators profiled TCR beta VDJ and CDR3 from genomic DNA template. TCRdb itself ran the reads through MiXCR, one entry per CDR3 protein. The profile shows 120,000 or so distinct CDR3 sequences, about 60% of them singletons. Patients sequenced had flow cytometry evidence of CD8+CD57+ cell expansion. The material sequenced was sorted CD4+, CD8+, or CD8+CD57+ T cells (not recorded which) from PBMCs. These receptors originate from a human donor with aplastic anemia.

V is TRBV28 and J is TRBJ2-3; 10 bases align to TRBD2. Trimming took 6 bases from V and 3 from J; bases not matched to a gene: 6. Germline V gives CDR1 MDHEN, CDR2 SYDVKM. There are 15 residues in the CDR3. This CDR3 reads CASRVGLAETDTQYF. CDR3 nucleotide sequence: TGTGCCAGCAGGGTCGGACTAGCGGAAACAGATACGCAGTATTTT.

This clonotype has more than one count but fewer than ten. J is TRBJ2-7 and V is TRBV6-2 or TRBV6-3; perhaps TRBD2 as D (5 bases). CDR3 length: 16 amino acids. CDR1 and CDR2 (germline): MNHEY, SVGEGT. Trimming took off 0 bases at V and 0 bases at J, with 12 bases between the two ends. The CDR3, as DNA: TGTGCCAGCAGTTACTCGAGGTGGGGAGCCTCCTACGAGCAGTACTTC. Translation: CASSYSRWGASYEQYF.

This clonotype was observed a handful of times. This sequence joins TRBV29-1 and TRBJ1-2; D not resolved. Trimming left V 5 bases short and J 7 bases short, with 14 bases between. The germline V gene has CDR1 SQVTM and CDR2 ANQGSEA. The CDR3 has 12 amino acids. Here the CDR3 reads CSVLGEAVGYTF. As DNA, the CDR3 is TGCAGCGTTCTAGGAGAGGCAGTTGGCTACACCTTC.

This clonotype was counted once. This chain connects TRBV29-1 to TRBJ2-7; no definite D call. The germline CDR1 and CDR2 sequences are SQVTM and ANQGSEA. V was pared by 4 bases and J by 1 base, with 5 bases between. CDR3 length equals 11 residues. The CDR3 loop is CSVAVSYEQYF. CDR3 in DNA: TGCAGCGTTGCCGTTTCCTACGAGCAGTACTTC.

This sequence joins TRBV20-1 and TRBJ2-1; TRBD2 matches 14 bases. J gave up 11 bases and V 4 bases, and 10 bases lay outside the gene matches. The germline gives CDR1 DFQATT, CDR2 SNEGSKA (reference sequence). This CDR3 has 15 residues. This CDR3 is CSATGLAGGGRQQFF. In DNA form, the CDR3 reads TGCAGTGCTACCGGACTAGCGGGGGGCGGGAGACAGCAGTTCTTC.